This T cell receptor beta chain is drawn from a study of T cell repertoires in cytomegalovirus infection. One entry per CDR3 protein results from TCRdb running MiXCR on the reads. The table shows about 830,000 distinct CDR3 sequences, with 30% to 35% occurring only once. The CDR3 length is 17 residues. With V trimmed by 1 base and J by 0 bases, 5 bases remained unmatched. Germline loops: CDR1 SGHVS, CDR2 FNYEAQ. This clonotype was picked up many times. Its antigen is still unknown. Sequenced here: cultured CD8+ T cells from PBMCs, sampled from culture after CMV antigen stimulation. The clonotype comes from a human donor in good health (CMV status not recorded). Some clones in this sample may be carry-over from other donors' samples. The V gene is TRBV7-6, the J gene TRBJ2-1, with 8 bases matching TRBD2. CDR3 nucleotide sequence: TGTGCCAGCAGCTTAGTGGGCGGGGGGAGCTCCTACAATGAGCAGTTCTTC. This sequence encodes CASSLVGGGSSYNEQFF.